The 2 T cell receptor beta chains given below trace back to one sample, sequenced in a study of T cells expressing NK-cell markers. TCRdb re-called the 5' RACE reads, yielding one record per CDR3 amino acid sequence without DNA. The sample has 350,000 to 400,000 distinct CDR3 sequences, and its top ten clones hold approximately 12%. The specimen was blood T cells: a sorted CD56 or NKG2C T cell subset, CD4+ or CD8+ T cells, or bulk PBMC T cells (not recorded which). The receptors shown here come from a woman between 45 and 60 years old in good health.

V gene TRBV6-5 combines with J gene TRBJ1-2. CDR3 length: 11 amino acids. Germline V gene sequence: CDR1 MNHEY, CDR2 SVGAGI. The CDR3 loop is CASSDSYGYTF.

The V gene is TRBV7-2, the J gene TRBJ1-2; TCRdb names TRBD1, which stays unverified in the absence of DNA. The germline V gene encodes CDR1 SGHTA and CDR2 FQGNSA. This CDR3 contains 13 residues. The CDR3: CASSQKGVGGYTF.